These 12 T cell receptor beta chains were sequenced from one sample in a study of T cells in Graves' hyperthyroidism and ophthalmopathy. RNA transcripts served as the template for amplifying TCR beta CDR3 regions. Initially, a first-round RT-PCR of the TCR CDR3 employed the HTBI primer set. TCRdb reprocessed the multiplex PCR reads via MiXCR and lists one record per CDR3 protein. Of about 360,000 distinct CDR3 sequences listed, under 15% are singletons. The sequenced material came from blood. All receptors derive from a woman aged 18-29 years with Graves' hyperthyroidism.

This clonotype was counted at least ten times. The J gene is TRBJ1-5, the V gene TRBV4-1; maybe TRBD1 (6 bases). The CDR3 contains 16 residues. Per germline, CDR1 MGHRA and CDR2 YSYEKL. V dropped 6 bases and J dropped 3 bases, with 18 bases sitting between them. The CDR3 sequence: CASSKRRDKHNQPQHF. CDR3 DNA: TGCGCCAGCAGTAAACGACGGGACAAACACAATCAGCCCCAGCATTTT.

The sample holds a few counts of this clonotype. The V gene is TRBV6-2 or TRBV6-3, the J gene TRBJ2-7; unclear D gene. V dropped 7 bases and J dropped 5 bases, with 12 bases sitting between them. The V gene's germline CDR1 is MNHEY and CDR2 SVGEGT. The CDR3 has 12 residues. In nucleotides, the CDR3 is TGTGCCAGCACCGCTCTGTATCACGAGCAGTACTTC. Translating it yields CASTALYHEQYF.

V usage is TRBV10-3 and J usage is TRBJ2-2; TRBD2 matches at 15 bases. From germline, CDR1 is ENHRY and CDR2 SYGVKD. With 7 bases clipped from V and 5 bases from J, the junction kept 8 bases outside the gene matches. The CDR3 has 17 residues. The CDR3 here is CAIMGTSGRSPTGELFF. Here the CDR3 DNA reads TGTGCCATCATGGGGACTAGCGGGAGGTCGCCGACCGGGGAGCTGTTTTTT.

V gene TRBV20-1 combines with J gene TRBJ2-1; 11 positions agree with TRBD2. CDR3 length equals 14 residues. From germline, CDR1 is DFQATT and CDR2 SNEGSKA (reference sequence). The J segment lost 8 bases and the V segment lost 1 base, leaving 4 bases of the junction unmatched. The CDR3 region has the DNA TGCAGTGCTAGAGGGGGACTAGCGGACGATGAGCAGTTCTTC. Translation: CSARGGLADDEQFF.

There are many counts of this clonotype. The chain uses TRBV2 and TRBJ1-2; tentatively, D is TRBD1 (6 bases). Deletions cut 1 base from V and 8 bases from J, with 20 bases between. Germline CDR1 and CDR2: SNHLY and FYNNEI. The CDR3 runs 16 residues. DNA of the CDR3: TGTGCCAGCAGTGAAGTCCGGCTTCGGGACACTCGGGGCTACACCTTC. It encodes CASSEVRLRDTRGYTF.

At least ten counts were recorded for this clonotype. V is TRBV18 and J is TRBJ1-4; D unresolved. CDR1 is KGHSH, CDR2 LQKENI, per germline. The CDR3 is made up of 15 amino acids. V was cut by 3 bases and J by 5 bases, with 13 bases left in between. CDR3 loop: CASSPGPGTNEKLFF. The CDR3 DNA reads TGTGCCAGCTCACCCGGACCGGGAACAAATGAAAAACTGTTTTTT.

The chain couples TRBV11-2 to TRBJ2-3; TRBD2 aligns across 9 bases. The CDR3 has 15 amino acids. Trimming at V came to 5 bases and at J to 2 bases, leaving 5 bases not matched to a gene. Germline CDR1 is SGHAT and CDR2 is FQNNGV. The DNA of the CDR3 is TGTGCCAGCAGCCTCGAGCGGGGGGTCACAGATACGCAGTATTTT. This codes for CASSLERGVTDTQYF.

The J gene is TRBJ1-1, the V gene TRBV6-5, with 8 bases aligning to TRBD1. Germline CDR1 is MNHEY and CDR2 is SVGAGI. The V segment lost 0 bases and the J segment 11 bases; nucleotides outside the gene matches: 11. This CDR3 region has 15 residues. Here the CDR3 DNA reads TGTGCCAGCAGTTACTCCCCAGGGGGCCAAAGGGTGGCTTTCTTT. It encodes CASSYSPGGQRVAFF.

This clonotype was recorded at least ten times. The chain uses TRBV7-2 and TRBJ1-2; D may be TRBD1 (5 bases). The CDR3 extends over 16 amino acids. The V gene lost 2 bases and the J gene lost 7 bases, with 20 bases spanning the gap. The germline gives CDR1 SGHTA, CDR2 FQGNSA. DNA of the CDR3: TGTGCCAGCAGCTTACTAGATTCGGACGCAAGGGGTGGCTACACCTTC. This sequence encodes CASSLLDSDARGGYTF.

This clonotype was seen repeatedly, ten times or more. This chain uses TRBV28 with TRBJ1-1; no clear D gene. Trimming took off 2 bases at V and 4 bases at J, with 11 bases between the two ends. CDR1 is MDHEN, CDR2 SYDVKM, per germline. The CDR3 has 14 amino acids. CDR3 DNA sequence: TGTGCCAGCAGTTTAATCAGGATCGGCACTGAAGCTTTCTTT. Translation: CASSLIRIGTEAFF. Based on the CDR3 plus reference TRBV28 and TRBJ1-1, the full variable domain is DVKVTQSSRYLVKRTGEKVFLECVQDMDHENMFWYRQDPGLGLRLIYFSYDVKMKEKGDIPEGYSVSREKKERFSLILESASTNQTSMYLCASSLIRIGTEAFFGQGTRLTVV.

This clonotype was counted many times. The chain uses TRBV20-1 and TRBJ1-1; D gene uncertain. This CDR3 contains 14 residues. The V end lost 8 bases, the J end lost 0 bases, and 16 bases lay between the germline ends. Germline lookup yields CDR1 DFQATT and CDR2 SNEGSKA (reference sequence). The CDR3 protein is CSPIWPPMNTEAFF. In nucleotides, the CDR3 is TGCAGTCCAATTTGGCCGCCAATGAACACTGAAGCTTTCTTT.

Ten or more counts support this clonotype. The chain recombines TRBV7-2 with TRBJ2-3, with no clear D. Germline CDR1 reads SGHTA; CDR2 reads FQGNSA. The length of the CDR3 is 14 residues. V shed 5 bases and J shed 7 bases, with 16 bases lying between them. The CDR3 spells CASSTPVQIHTQYF. DNA for the CDR3: TGTGCCAGCAGCACACCGGTGCAGATTCATACGCAGTATTTT.